This record looks at one T cell receptor beta chain sequence and its context. Its specificity is unknown. These data come from a study of shared clonotypes between healthy human individuals. About the research overall: Each donor had three CD4 naive, three CD4 memory, two CD8 naive and one CD8 memory plate. General study results and limits: What naive subsets generally showed was a larger estimated richness than memory subsets showed.

CD4+ cell separation produced CD45RA+ naive and CD45RA-negative memory subsets. The CDR3 loop spans 16 amino acids. CDR1 SGHDT and CDR2 YYEEEE come from the germline V gene. V lost 1 base and J lost 0, with 11 bases in between. The assay was immunoSEQ multiplex PCR, and TCRdb's table has in-frame clones only and misses some. The profile shows roughly 520,000 clones, approximately 95% of them singletons. The receptor comes from a young woman in good health. Sequences were obtained from naive CD4+ T cells sorted from blood. Noted subset: CD45RA+ positively selected. V and J are TRBV5-6 and TRBJ1-5; D might be TRBD1 (5 bases). The CDR3 nucleotides read TGTGCCAGCAGCTTGTGGGGCTTGAATAGCAATCAGCCCCAGCATTTT. It translates to CASSLWGLNSNQPQHF.